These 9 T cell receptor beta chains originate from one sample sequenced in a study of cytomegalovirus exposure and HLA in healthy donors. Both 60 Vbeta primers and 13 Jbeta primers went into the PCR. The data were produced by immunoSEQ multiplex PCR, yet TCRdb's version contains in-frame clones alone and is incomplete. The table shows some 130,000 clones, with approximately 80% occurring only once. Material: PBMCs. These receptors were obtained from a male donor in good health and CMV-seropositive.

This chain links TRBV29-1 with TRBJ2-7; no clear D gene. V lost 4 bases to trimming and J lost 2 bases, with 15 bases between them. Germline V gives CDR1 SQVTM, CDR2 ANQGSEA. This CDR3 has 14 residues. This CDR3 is CSVVLRERTYEQYF. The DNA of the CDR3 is TGCAGCGTTGTGTTGCGTGAGAGAACCTACGAGCAGTACTTC.

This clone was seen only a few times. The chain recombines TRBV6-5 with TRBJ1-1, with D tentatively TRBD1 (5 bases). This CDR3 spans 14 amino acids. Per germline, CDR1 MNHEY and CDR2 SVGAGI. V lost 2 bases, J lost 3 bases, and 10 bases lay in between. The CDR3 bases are TGTGCCAGCAGTTACGGGGGACTCTACACTGAAGCTTTCTTT. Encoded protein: CASSYGGLYTEAFF.

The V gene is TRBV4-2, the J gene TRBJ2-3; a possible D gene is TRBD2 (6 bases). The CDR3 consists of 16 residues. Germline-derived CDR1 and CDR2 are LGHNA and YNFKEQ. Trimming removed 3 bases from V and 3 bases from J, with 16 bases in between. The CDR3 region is CASSQVRVGGTDTQYF. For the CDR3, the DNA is TGTGCCAGCAGCCAGGTTCGGGTCGGGGGTACAGATACGCAGTATTTT.

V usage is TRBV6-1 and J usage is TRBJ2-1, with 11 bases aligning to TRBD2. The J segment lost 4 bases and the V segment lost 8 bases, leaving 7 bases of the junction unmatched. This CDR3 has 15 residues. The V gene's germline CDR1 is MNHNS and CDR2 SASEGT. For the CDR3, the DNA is TGTGCCAGCGGAGGCTTAGCGGGGGGGTACAATGAGCAGTTCTTC. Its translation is CASGGLAGGYNEQFF.

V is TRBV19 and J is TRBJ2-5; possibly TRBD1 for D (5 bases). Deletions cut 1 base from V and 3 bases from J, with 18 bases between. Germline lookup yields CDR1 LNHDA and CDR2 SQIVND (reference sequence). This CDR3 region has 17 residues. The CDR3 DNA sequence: TGTGCCAGTAGTATAGGGGCGTCCCCTACAGGAAAAGAGACCCAGTACTTC. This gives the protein CASSIGASPTGKETQYF.

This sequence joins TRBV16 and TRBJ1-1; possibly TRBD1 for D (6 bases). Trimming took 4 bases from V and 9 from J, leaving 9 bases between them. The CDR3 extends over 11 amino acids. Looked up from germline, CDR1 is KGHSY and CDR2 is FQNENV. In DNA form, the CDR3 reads TGTGCCAGCAGCCCCCAGGGGAAAGCTTTCTTT. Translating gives CASSPQGKAFF.

The CDR3 bases are TGTGCCAGCAGTGCCCTCATCGGGAACTCTAGCGGCTTTAGCTCCTACGAGCAGTACTTC. It yields the protein CASSALIGNSSGFSSYEQYF. V is TRBV28 and J is TRBJ2-7, with TRBD2 matching 7 bases. CDR3 length: 20 amino acids. Per germline, CDR1 MDHEN and CDR2 SYDVKM. J was trimmed by 0 bases and V by 5 bases; bases with no gene match: 22.

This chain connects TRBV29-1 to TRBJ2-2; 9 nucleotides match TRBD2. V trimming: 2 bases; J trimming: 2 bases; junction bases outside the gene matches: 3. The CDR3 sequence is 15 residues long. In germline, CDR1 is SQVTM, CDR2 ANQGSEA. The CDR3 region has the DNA TGCAGCGTTGAACCTAGCGGGGTTAACACCGGGGAGCTGTTTTTT. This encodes CSVEPSGVNTGELFF.

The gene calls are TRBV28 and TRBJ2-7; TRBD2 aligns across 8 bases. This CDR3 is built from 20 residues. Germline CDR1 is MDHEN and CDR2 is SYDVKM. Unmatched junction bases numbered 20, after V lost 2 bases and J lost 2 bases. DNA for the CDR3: TGTGCCAGCAGTTTAGTGGAGCCGGGACACAGGACTAGCAGAACCTACGAGCAGTACTTC. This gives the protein CASSLVEPGHRTSRTYEQYF.